The source of this T cell receptor (beta chain) is a study of T cell repertoires in cytomegalovirus infection. A few counts support this clonotype. Germline V lookup: CDR1 SGHTA, CDR2 FQGNSA. J lost 8 bases, V lost 6 bases, and 14 bases had no gene match. The CDR3 has 17 amino acids. TCRdb processed the reads anew with MiXCR; each CDR3 protein has one entry. The sample holds some 700,000 distinct CDR3 sequences; under 40% are singletons and the top ten take around 3%. The J gene is TRBJ2-3, the V gene TRBV7-2; 13 bases align to TRBD2. This clonotype was sampled from a human donor in good health (CMV status not recorded). Some clones in this sample may be carry-over from other donors' samples. Sequenced: PBMCs. The CDR3 DNA follows: TGTGCCAGCAGTTCGCAACTAGCGGGAGGGCTGGGGAGTACGCAGTATTTT. Residues: CASSSQLAGGLGSTQYF. The entire variable domain, with the rest obtained from reference TRBV7-2 and TRBJ2-3, is as follows: GAGVSQSPSNKVTEKGKDVELRCDPISGHTALYWYRQSLGQGLEFLIYFQGNSAPDKSGLPSDRFSAERTGGSVSTLTIQRTQQEDSAVYLCASSSQLAGGLGSTQYFGPGTRLTVL.